This T cell receptor beta chain was observed in a study of T cell responses to AZD1222 COVID-19 vaccine. Whole-study context: Some second doses came at about 4 weeks and others at about 12 weeks; these were pooled. Regarding the study as a whole: Nearly half of spike-specific TCRs reportedly target variant regions that are unmutated in the B.1.351 and B.1.1.7 variants. The donor group comprised mostly white British people and more females; the analysis possibly underestimated clonal diversity. The study found Spike-specific TCR breadth and depth rose after two AZD1222 doses.

The germline V gene has CDR1 MDHEN and CDR2 SYDVKM. The CDR3 runs to 18 residues. V dropped 5 bases and J dropped 2; count of bases not matched to a gene: 13. A word on this clone: Its antigen remains unknown.

Clones were read by immunoSEQ multiplex PCR, and TCRdb kept only the in-frame ones, dropping some. Here the sample spans about 72,000 clones, 80% to 90% being singletons. Sequencing was performed on peripheral blood, taken on day 0 of AZD1222 vaccination. V usage is TRBV28 and J usage is TRBJ2-1; the match to TRBD2 covers 9 bases. This clonotype was sampled from an adult in good health. CDR3 nucleotide sequence: TGTGCCAGCAGTCCTGGGCTAGCGGGAACCGTGACCTACAATGAGCAGTTCTTC. It is translated as CASSPGLAGTVTYNEQFF.